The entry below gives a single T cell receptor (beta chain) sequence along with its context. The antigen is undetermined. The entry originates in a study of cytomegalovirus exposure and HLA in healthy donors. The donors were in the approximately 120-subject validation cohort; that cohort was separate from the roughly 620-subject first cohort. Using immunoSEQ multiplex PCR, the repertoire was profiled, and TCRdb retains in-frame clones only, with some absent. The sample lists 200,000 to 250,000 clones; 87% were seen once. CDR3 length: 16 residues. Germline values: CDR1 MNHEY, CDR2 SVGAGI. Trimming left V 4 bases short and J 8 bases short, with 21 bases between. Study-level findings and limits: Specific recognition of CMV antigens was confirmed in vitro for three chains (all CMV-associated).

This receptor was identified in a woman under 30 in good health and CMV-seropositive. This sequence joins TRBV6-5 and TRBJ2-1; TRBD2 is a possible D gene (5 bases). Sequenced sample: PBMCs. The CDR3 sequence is CASSSPRRDGSDEQFF. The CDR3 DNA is TGTGCCAGCAGTTCCCCCCGCCGTGACGGTAGCGATGAGCAGTTCTTC.